The 6 T cell receptor beta chains in this list originate from one sample, sequenced in a study of radiation and T cells in renal cell carcinoma. Produced via immunoSEQ multiplex PCR; TCRdb's table is partial and in-frame only. The sample yields about 95,000 clones, approximately 86% seen once. Time point reported: baseline pretreatment blood. Indicated treatment: 15 Gy SBRT to primary tumor, nephrectomy 4 weeks later. Sequencing used blood, obtained from a patient whose treatment included radiotherapy and nephrectomy. The receptors were sampled from a man between 50 and 59 years old with renal cell carcinoma.

The gene calls are TRBV18 and TRBJ2-7; 7 bases align to TRBD2. Germline V gives CDR1 KGHSH, CDR2 LQKENI. This CDR3 region has 17 residues. The trim removed 3 bases at V and 0 bases at J, leaving 11 bases unmatched. CDR3 in DNA: TGTGCCAGCTCACCCCAAGAGAGCGGGGAAAGCTCCTACGAGCAGTACTTC. Protein product: CASSPQESGESSYEQYF. Based on the CDR3 plus reference TRBV18 and TRBJ2-7, the full variable domain is NAGVMQNPRHLVRRRGQEARLRCSPMKGHSHVYWYRQLPEEGLKFMVYLQKENIIDESGMPKERFSAEFPKEGPSILRIQQVVRGDSAAYFCASSPQESGESSYEQYFGPGTRLTVT.

The V call is TRBV2, the J call TRBJ2-3; 15 bases agree with TRBD2. The germline gives CDR1 SNHLY, CDR2 FYNNEI. This CDR3 has 15 residues. The ends lost 3 bases at V and 10 bases at J; junction bases unmatched: 5. The CDR3: CASSDGLAGGGPQYF. The CDR3 bases are TGTGCCAGCAGTGACGGACTAGCGGGAGGGGGTCCGCAGTATTTT.

CDR3 bases: TGTGCCAGCAGTTCTTCCGGGACGGGTCACTTAGCGCAGTTCTTC. Its translation: CASSSSGTGHLAQFF. The chain employs TRBV28 and TRBJ2-1, with D perhaps being TRBD1 or TRBD2 (5 bases each). The CDR3 has 15 residues. Germline V gene data show CDR1 as MDHEN and CDR2 as SYDVKM. The V gene lost 4 bases and the J gene lost 12 bases, with 22 bases spanning the gap.

The rearrangement links TRBV5-1 to TRBJ1-1; tentatively, D is TRBD1 (6 bases). V gave up 2 bases and J gave up 6 bases, with 14 bases separating them. From germline, CDR1 is SGHRS and CDR2 YFSETQ. The CDR3 length is 14 residues. The CDR3, as DNA: TGCGCCAGCAGCTTCGACAGGTTCGGAGCTGAAGCTTTCTTT. Translation gives CASSFDRFGAEAFF.

This chain links TRBV19 with TRBJ1-4, with TRBD1 as a possible D gene (5 bases). The length of the CDR3 is 15 residues. CDR1 and CDR2 from the germline V gene are LNHDA and SQIVND (reference sequence). V gave up 5 bases and J gave up 1 base, with 11 bases separating them. The CDR3 sequence is CASSPGHGTNEKLFF. In nucleotides, the CDR3 is TGTGCCAGTAGTCCCGGACACGGAACTAATGAAAAACTGTTTTTT.

This clone came up a few times. This chain links TRBV5-1 with TRBJ1-3; D is perhaps TRBD1 (5 bases). CDR1 SGHRS and CDR2 YFSETQ come from the germline V gene. V was clipped by 5 bases and J by 3 bases, with 21 bases between them. This CDR3 is built from 17 residues. The CDR3 nucleotides are TGCGCCAGCAGTCTTCGCCTGTCGGGGGACGATGGAAACACCATATATTTT. Encoded protein: CASSLRLSGDDGNTIYF.